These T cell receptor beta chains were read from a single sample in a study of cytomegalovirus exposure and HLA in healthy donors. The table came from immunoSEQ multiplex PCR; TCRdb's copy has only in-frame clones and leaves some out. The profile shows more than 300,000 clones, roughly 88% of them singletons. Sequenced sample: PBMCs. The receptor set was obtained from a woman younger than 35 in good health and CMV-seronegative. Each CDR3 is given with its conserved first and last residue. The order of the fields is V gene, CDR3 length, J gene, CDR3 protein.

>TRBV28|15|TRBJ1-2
CASSPRLWEDYGYTF
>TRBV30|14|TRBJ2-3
CAWSGDRVGNTQYF
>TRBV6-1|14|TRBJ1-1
CASSVGQLNTEAFF
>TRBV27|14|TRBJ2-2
CASSLTVNTGELFF
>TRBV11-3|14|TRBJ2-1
CASSRSSDGNEQFF
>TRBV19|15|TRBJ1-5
CASTRGGLGNQPQHF
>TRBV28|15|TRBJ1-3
CASSFSPGAGNTIYF
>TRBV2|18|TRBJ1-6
CASSQGALFGSYNSPLHF
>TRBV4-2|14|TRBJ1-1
CASSLNDRVPEAFF
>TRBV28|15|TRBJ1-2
CASSSTGLVNYGYTF
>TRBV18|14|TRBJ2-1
CASSPQGQAGEQFF
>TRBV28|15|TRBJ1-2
CASSSILAGGWGYTF
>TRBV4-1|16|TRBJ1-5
CASSPSYSVSNQPQHF
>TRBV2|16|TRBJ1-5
CASSRTQGDWNQPQHF
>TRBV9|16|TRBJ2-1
CASSVVFSSSYNEQFF
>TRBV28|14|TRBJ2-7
CASSLLGTTYEQYF
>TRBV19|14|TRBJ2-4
CASSMQGGKNIQYF
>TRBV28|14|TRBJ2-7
CASSFTGGIYEQYF
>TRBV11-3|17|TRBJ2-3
CASSLGLAGTGTDTQYF
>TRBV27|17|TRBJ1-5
CPNFRGGLSVSNQPQHF
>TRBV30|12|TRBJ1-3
CAWGGDGNTIYF
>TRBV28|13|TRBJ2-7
CASSFPTGYEQYF
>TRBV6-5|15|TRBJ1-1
CASSYTKSQNTEAFF
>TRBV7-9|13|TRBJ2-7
CASSGTLHYEQYF
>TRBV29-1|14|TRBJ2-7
CSVEKQGSGGEQYF
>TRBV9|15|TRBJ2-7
CASSVGAGVGYEQYF
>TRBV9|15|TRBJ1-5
CASSVGDSNLEPQHF